The present T cell receptor beta chain was sequenced within a study of blood T cell repertoires in COVID-19. Study information: The cDNA or gDNA used as material had been derived from T cells, B-cell-depleted T cells, or PBMCs.

Authors' methods: Nucleated cell counts were estimated from reference gene primer amplification. The repertoire was sequenced with immunoSEQ multiplex PCR; TCRdb's copy has only in-frame clones and lacks some. The V and J calls and clone size come from that table; D and trimming were worked out from the DNA. The repertoire consists of a few hundred thousand clones, with about 90% occurring once and the leading ten covering approximately 1%. Each participant's cohort was designated according to participant-reported clinical history. The trim removed 7 bases at V and 1 base at J, leaving 8 bases unmatched. This CDR3 spans 16 amino acids. In germline, CDR1 is KGHDR, CDR2 SFDVKD.

The TCR comes from a woman aged 25 to 39 who had recovered from COVID-19. The V call is TRBV24-1, the J call TRBJ2-3; TRBD1 aligns across 9 bases. The sample consisted of PBMCs or T cells enriched from blood (not recorded which). This CDR3 reads CATSQNRDRGTDTQYF. The CDR3 nucleotides are TGTGCCACCAGCCAGAACCGGGACAGGGGCACAGATACGCAGTATTTT.